These 14 T cell receptor beta chains were all obtained from the same sample, sequenced in a study of T cell responses to AZD1222 COVID-19 vaccine. The table came from immunoSEQ multiplex PCR; TCRdb's copy has only in-frame clones and leaves some out. The sample shows tens of thousands of clones, 70% to 85% of them seen only once. The sample was peripheral blood, taken on day 0 of MenACWY control vaccination. These receptors all stem from an adult in good health.

The chain has TRBV28 and TRBJ2-7; no clear D. The V end lost 3 bases, the J end lost 0 bases, and 9 bases lay between the germline ends. Germline V CDR1 and CDR2: MDHEN, SYDVKM. The CDR3 contains 14 residues. The CDR3 nucleotides are TGTGCCAGCAGTTTGAGTCACCACTCCTACGAGCAGTACTTC. Translated: CASSLSHHSYEQYF.

This sequence joins TRBV5-1 and TRBJ2-5; TRBD1 or TRBD2 may be the D gene (5 bases each). The V end was cut by 4 bases, the J end by 5 bases, with 18 bases between. Germline V CDR1 and CDR2: SGHRS, YFSETQ. This CDR3 has 15 amino acids. This CDR3 is CASSKWTVKGETQYF. In nucleotides, the CDR3 is TGCGCCAGCAGCAAATGGACTGTAAAGGGGGAGACCCAGTACTTC.

The chain employs TRBV27 and TRBJ1-4; D gene unclear. Trimming took off 5 bases at V and 0 bases at J, with 22 bases between the two ends. This CDR3 is 19 amino acids long. Germline V gives CDR1 MNHEY, CDR2 SMNVEV (reference sequence). The CDR3 sequence: CASSLISTRPPTTNEKLFF. Here the CDR3 DNA reads TGTGCCAGCAGTCTCATATCAACCCGACCGCCTACAACTAATGAAAAACTGTTTTTT.

The chain employs TRBV11-2 and TRBJ2-1; D is ambiguous. CDR1 and CDR2 (germline): SGHAT, FQNNGV. The CDR3 is 15 residues long. Trimming took 5 bases from V and 0 from J, leaving 11 bases between them. The CDR3 DNA is TGTGCCAGCAGCGCTTACATAAGCTCCTACAATGAGCAGTTCTTC. Translation gives CASSAYISSYNEQFF.

The J gene is TRBJ2-4, the V gene TRBV18, with D maybe TRBD1 (5 bases). Germline V lookup: CDR1 KGHSH, CDR2 LQKENI. This CDR3 region has 17 residues. V shed 1 base and J shed 0 bases, with 13 bases lying between them. In DNA, the CDR3 is TGTGCCAGCTCACCACTAAAGGGGCCACTAGCCAAAAACATTCAGTACTTC. This encodes CASSPLKGPLAKNIQYF.

The chain uses TRBV2 and TRBJ2-1; D may be TRBD1 (5 bases). With 2 bases removed from V and 7 bases from J, the gap between germline ends came to 9 bases. Germline CDR1 is SNHLY and CDR2 is FYNNEI. The CDR3 is 13 amino acids. CDR3 sequence (DNA): TGTGCCAGCAGTGAACGCAGGGATAATGAGCAGTTCTTC. Amino acid sequence: CASSERRDNEQFF. The variable domain in full, completed from reference TRBV2 and TRBJ2-1, reads EPEVTQTPSHQVTQMGQEVILRCVPISNHLYFYWYRQILGQKVEFLVSFYNNEISEKSEIFDDQFSVERPDGSNFTLKIRSTKLEDSAMYFCASSERRDNEQFFGPGTRLTVL.

This clone was detected once. This rearrangement joins TRBV30 to TRBJ1-2; D may be TRBD1 (6 bases). CDR1 and CDR2 (germline): GTSNPN, SVGIG (reference sequence). CDR3 length: 14 residues. V lost 1 base and J 0 bases, leaving 9 bases between the germline ends. CDR3 protein: CAWSGRTANYGYTF. CDR3 in DNA: TGTGCCTGGAGTGGACGGACAGCTAACTATGGCTACACCTTC.

This chain joins TRBV6-5 and TRBJ1-5; the D is unclear. V lost 5 bases and J 6 bases, leaving 11 bases between the germline ends. Germline values: CDR1 MNHEY, CDR2 SVGAGI. CDR3 length: 13 amino acids. The CDR3 reads CASSTRVGQPQHF. CDR3 in DNA: TGTGCCAGCAGTACCCGGGTTGGTCAGCCCCAGCATTTT.

The V gene is TRBV5-1, the J gene TRBJ2-2; D is perhaps TRBD1 (5 bases). The length of the CDR3 is 16 residues. The germline gives CDR1 SGHRS, CDR2 YFSETQ. Trimming pared 0 bases from V and 6 bases from J, leaving 15 bases between. The CDR3 nucleotides read TGCGCCAGCAGCTTGGAAGTCAGGGTGGATTCCGGGGAGCTGTTTTTT. It encodes CASSLEVRVDSGELFF.

The chain uses TRBV5-1 and TRBJ2-1, with 9 bases fitting TRBD1. J lost 1 base, V lost 7 bases, and 6 bases had no gene match. This CDR3 has 15 amino acids. Per the germline V gene, CDR1 is SGHRS and CDR2 is YFSETQ. The CDR3 DNA follows: TGCGCCAGCGCCGGGACAGGGAGGTCCTACAATGAGCAGTTCTTC. It encodes CASAGTGRSYNEQFF.

J is TRBJ2-1 and V is TRBV20-1; D gene unclear. This CDR3 has 11 amino acids. Per germline, CDR1 DFQATT and CDR2 SNEGSKA (reference sequence). V shed 1 base and J shed 9 bases, with 7 bases lying between them. The CDR3 reads CSARGPGEQFF. The CDR3 nucleotides read TGCAGTGCTAGAGGCCCCGGTGAGCAGTTCTTC.

The chain employs TRBV30 and TRBJ1-1; 10 nucleotides line up with TRBD1. This CDR3 region has 15 residues. From germline, CDR1 is GTSNPN and CDR2 SVGIG (reference sequence). V was clipped by 3 bases and J by 5 bases; unmatched bases: 9. CDR3 sequence (DNA): TGTGCCTGGAGATACCCGACAGGGGGCAGGACTGAAGCTTTCTTT. This sequence encodes CAWRYPTGGRTEAFF.

The V and J genes are TRBV5-1 and TRBJ1-5, with a weak D call TRBD1 (6 bases). Trimming stripped 0 bases from V and 7 bases from J, with 14 bases between. This CDR3 contains 15 residues. Germline CDR1 SGHRS, CDR2 YFSETQ. The DNA of the CDR3 is TGCGCCAGCAGCTTGGACAGGGTGGAGGGCCAGCCCCAGCATTTT. Translating it yields CASSLDRVEGQPQHF.

V usage is TRBV19 and J usage is TRBJ2-1; no definite D call. Germline V gives CDR1 LNHDA, CDR2 SQIVND (reference sequence). The CDR3 runs 12 residues. The V end lost 5 bases, the J end lost 9 bases, and 11 bases lay between the germline ends. The CDR3 bases are TGTGCCAGTAGTTTTCCCCTGGGTGAGCAGTTCTTC. Its protein is CASSFPLGEQFF.